This T cell receptor (beta chain) was identified in a study of regulatory T cells in long-lasting Graves disease. The CDR3 spans 15 residues. The V end lost 3 bases, the J end lost 5 bases, and 19 bases lay between the germline ends. Germline V gene data show CDR1 as DFQATT and CDR2 as SNEGSKA (reference sequence). This clonotype was observed at least ten times. Building of the TCR beta libraries involved iRepertoire HTBI primers and Arm-PCR of CDR3 regions. TCRdb recomputed calls from the multiplex PCR reads with MiXCR, one row per CDR3 protein. This table has more than 400,000 distinct CDR3 sequences, about 16% appearing once. Time point indicated: newly diagnosed GD, antithyroid drugs for less than 3 months. RNA extracted from PBMCs served as the sequencing template. One endocrinology department in Xi'an, China, was where patients came from. The same data also went into a second study, on T cells in Graves' hyperthyroidism and ophthalmopathy.

The V call is TRBV20-1, the J call TRBJ2-5, with D perhaps TRBD2 (6 bases). Sequencing was performed on peripheral blood mononuclear cells (PBMCs), taken at new diagnosis, from a patient treated with antithyroid drugs. This clonotype was sampled from a woman aged 25 to 45 with Graves disease. The CDR3 is CSASPPVLGGETQYF. The CDR3 DNA reads TGCAGTGCTAGTCCCCCCGTTTTGGGGGGTGAGACCCAGTACTTC.